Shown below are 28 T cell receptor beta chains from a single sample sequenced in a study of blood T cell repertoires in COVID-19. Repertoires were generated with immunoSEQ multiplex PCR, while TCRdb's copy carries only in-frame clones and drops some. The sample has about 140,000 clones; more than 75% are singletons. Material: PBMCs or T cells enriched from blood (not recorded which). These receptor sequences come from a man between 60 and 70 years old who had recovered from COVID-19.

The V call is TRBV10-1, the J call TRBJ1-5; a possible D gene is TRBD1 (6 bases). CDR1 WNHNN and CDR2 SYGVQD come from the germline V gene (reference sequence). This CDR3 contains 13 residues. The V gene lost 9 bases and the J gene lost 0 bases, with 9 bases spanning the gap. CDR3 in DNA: TGCGCCAGGGGGGCAGTTAGCAATCAGCCCCAGCATTTT. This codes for CARGAVSNQPQHF.

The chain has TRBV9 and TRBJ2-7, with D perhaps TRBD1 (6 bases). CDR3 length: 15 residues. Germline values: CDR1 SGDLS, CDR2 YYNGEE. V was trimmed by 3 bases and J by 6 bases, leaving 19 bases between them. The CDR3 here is CASSGSLGGAGEQYF. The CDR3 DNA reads TGTGCCAGCAGCGGCTCTCTAGGGGGAGCAGGCGAGCAGTACTTC.

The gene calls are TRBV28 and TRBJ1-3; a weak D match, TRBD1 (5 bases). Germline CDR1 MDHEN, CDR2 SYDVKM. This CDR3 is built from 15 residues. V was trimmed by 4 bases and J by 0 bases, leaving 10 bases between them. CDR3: CASSSPTVSGNTIYF. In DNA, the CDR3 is TGTGCCAGCAGTTCGCCGACAGTCTCTGGAAACACCATATATTTT.

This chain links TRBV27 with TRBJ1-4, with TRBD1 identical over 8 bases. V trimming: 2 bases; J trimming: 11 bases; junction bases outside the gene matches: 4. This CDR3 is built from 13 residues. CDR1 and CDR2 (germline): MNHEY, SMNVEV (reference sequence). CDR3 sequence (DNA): TGTGCCAGCAGTTTAAAGGCAGGGGGCAAACTGTTTTTT. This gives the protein CASSLKAGGKLFF.

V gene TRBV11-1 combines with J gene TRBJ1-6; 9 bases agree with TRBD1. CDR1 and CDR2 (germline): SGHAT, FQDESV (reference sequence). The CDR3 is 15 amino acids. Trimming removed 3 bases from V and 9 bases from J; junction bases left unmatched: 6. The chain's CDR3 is CASSFGTGSGSPLHF. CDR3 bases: TGTGCCAGCAGCTTCGGGACAGGGAGTGGTTCACCCCTCCACTTT. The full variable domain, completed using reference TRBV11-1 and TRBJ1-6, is EAEVAQSPRYKITEKSQAVAFWCDPISGHATLYWYRQILGQGPELLVQFQDESVVDDSQLPKDRFSAERLKGVDSTLKIQPAELGDSAMYLCASSFGTGSGSPLHFGNGTRLTVT.

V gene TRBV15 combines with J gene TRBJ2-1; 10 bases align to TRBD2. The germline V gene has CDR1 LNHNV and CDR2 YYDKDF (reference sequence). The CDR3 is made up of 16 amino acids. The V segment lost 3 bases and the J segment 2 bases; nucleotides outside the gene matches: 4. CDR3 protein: CATSRGTSGAYNEQFF. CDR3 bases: TGTGCCACCAGCAGGGGAACTAGCGGGGCCTACAATGAGCAGTTCTTC.

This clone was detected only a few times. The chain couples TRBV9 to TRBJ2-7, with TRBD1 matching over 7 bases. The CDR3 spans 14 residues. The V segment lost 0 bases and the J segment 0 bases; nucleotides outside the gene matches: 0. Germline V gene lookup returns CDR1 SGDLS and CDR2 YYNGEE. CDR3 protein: CASSVGDSSYEQYF. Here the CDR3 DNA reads TGTGCCAGCAGCGTAGGGGACAGCTCCTACGAGCAGTACTTC.

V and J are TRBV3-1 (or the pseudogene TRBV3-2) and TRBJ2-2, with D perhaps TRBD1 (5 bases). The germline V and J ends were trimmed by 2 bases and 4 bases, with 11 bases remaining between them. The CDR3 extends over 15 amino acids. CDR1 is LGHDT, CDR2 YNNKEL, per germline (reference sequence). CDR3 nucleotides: TGTGCCAGCAGCCAAAGGGGTATCTTCACCGGGGAGCTGTTTTTT. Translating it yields CASSQRGIFTGELFF.

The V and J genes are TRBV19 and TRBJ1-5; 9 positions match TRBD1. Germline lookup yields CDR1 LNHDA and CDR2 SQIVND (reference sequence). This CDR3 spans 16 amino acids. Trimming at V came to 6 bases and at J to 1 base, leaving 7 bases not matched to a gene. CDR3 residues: CASSTQGALSNQPQHF. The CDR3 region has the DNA TGTGCCAGTAGCACACAGGGGGCGCTGAGCAATCAGCCCCAGCATTTT.

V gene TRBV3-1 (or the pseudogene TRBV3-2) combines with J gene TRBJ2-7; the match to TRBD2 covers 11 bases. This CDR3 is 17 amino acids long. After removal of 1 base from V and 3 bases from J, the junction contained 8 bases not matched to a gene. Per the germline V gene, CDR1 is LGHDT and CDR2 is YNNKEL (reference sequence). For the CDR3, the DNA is TGTGCCAGCAGCCAAGCTGAGACTAGCGGGGCGCTCTACGAGCAGTACTTC. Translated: CASSQAETSGALYEQYF.

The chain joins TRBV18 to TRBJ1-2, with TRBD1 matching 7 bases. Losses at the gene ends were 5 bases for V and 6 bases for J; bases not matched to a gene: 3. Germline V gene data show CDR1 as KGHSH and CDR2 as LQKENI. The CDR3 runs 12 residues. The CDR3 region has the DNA TGTGCCAGCTCAGGGACAGAGAATGGCTACACCTTC. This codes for CASSGTENGYTF.

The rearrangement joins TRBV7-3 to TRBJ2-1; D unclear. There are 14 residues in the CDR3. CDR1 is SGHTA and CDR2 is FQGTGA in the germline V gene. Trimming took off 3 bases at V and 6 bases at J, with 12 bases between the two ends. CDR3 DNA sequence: TGTGCCAGCAGCTTTAATGCGCGGAGCAATGAGCAGTTCTTC. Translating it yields CASSFNARSNEQFF.

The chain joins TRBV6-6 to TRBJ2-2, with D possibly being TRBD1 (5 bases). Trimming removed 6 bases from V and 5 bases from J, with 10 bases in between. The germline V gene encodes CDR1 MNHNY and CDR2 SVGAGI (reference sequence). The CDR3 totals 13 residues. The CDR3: CASRQQVTGELFF. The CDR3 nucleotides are TGTGCCAGCAGACAACAGGTTACCGGGGAGCTGTTTTTT.

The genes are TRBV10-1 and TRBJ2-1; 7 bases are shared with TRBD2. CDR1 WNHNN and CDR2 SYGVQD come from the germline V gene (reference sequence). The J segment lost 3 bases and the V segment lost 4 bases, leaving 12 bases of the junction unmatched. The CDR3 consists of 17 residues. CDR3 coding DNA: TGCGCCAGCAGTGCAGCCGGGACTACCTCCTTCTACAATGAGCAGTTCTTC. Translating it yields CASSAAGTTSFYNEQFF.

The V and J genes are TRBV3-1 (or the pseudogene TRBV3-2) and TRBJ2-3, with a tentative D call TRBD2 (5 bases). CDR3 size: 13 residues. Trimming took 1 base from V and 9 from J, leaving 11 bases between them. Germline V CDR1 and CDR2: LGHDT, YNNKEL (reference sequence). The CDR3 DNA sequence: TGTGCCAGCAGCCAAGTCTCGGGGTTGACGCAGTATTTT. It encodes CASSQVSGLTQYF.

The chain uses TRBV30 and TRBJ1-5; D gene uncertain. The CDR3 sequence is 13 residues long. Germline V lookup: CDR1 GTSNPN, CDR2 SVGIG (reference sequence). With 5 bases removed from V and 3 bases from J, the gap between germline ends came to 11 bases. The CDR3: CAWGEQFNQPQHF. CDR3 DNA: TGTGCCTGGGGGGAACAGTTCAATCAGCCCCAGCATTTT.

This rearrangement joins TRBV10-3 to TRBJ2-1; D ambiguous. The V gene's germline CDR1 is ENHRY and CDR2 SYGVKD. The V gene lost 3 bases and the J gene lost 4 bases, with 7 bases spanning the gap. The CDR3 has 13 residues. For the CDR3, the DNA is TGTGCCATCAGTGATTCGGTATACAATGAGCAGTTCTTC. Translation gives CAISDSVYNEQFF.

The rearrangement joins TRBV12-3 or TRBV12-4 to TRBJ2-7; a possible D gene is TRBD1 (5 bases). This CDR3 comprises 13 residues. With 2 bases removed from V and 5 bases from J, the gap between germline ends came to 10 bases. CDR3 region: CASSLLGVHEQYF. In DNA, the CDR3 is TGTGCCAGCAGTTTATTAGGGGTCCACGAGCAGTACTTC.

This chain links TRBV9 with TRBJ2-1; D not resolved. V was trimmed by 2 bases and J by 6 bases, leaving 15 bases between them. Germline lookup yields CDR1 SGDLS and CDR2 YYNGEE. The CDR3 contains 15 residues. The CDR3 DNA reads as TGTGCCAGCAGCGTCCAGATGAGCGTGGGCAATGAGCAGTTCTTC. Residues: CASSVQMSVGNEQFF.

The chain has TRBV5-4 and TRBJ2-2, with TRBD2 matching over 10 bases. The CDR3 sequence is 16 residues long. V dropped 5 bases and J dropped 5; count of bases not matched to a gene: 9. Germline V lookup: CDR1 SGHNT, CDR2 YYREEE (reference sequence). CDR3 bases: TGTGCCAGCAGACCCGAGCTAGCGGGGGTAACCGGGGAGCTGTTTTTT. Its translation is CASRPELAGVTGELFF.

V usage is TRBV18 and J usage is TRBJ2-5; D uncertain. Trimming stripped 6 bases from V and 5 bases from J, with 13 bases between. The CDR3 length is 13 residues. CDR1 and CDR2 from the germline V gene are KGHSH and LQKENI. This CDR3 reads CASSQLDWETQYF. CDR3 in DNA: TGTGCCAGCTCCCAACTCGATTGGGAGACCCAGTACTTC. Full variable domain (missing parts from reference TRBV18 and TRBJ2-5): NAGVMQNPRHLVRRRGQEARLRCSPMKGHSHVYWYRQLPEEGLKFMVYLQKENIIDESGMPKERFSAEFPKEGPSILRIQQVVRGDSAAYFCASSQLDWETQYFGPGTRLLVL.

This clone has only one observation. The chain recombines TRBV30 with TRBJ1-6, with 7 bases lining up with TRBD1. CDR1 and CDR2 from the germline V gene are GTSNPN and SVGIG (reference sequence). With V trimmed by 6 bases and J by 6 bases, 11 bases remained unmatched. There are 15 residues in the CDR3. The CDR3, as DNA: TGTGCCTGCCCGGAGGGGGACAGCCTTAATTCACCCCTCCACTTT. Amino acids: CACPEGDSLNSPLHF.

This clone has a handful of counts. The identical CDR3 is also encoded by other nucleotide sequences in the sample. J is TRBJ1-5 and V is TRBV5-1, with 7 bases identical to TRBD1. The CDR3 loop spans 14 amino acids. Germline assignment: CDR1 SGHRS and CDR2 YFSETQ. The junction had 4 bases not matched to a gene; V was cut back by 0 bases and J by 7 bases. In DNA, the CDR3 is TGCGCCAGCAGCTTGGGAGGGGGCGGCCAGCCCCAGCATTTT. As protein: CASSLGGGGQPQHF.

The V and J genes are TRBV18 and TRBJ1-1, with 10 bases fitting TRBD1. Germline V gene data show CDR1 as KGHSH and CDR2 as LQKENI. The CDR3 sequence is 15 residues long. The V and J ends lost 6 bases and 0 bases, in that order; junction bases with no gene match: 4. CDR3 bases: TGTGCCAGCTCCGGACAGGGGGAAATGAACACTGAAGCTTTCTTT. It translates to CASSGQGEMNTEAFF. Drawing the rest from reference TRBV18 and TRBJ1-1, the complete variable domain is NAGVMQNPRHLVRRRGQEARLRCSPMKGHSHVYWYRQLPEEGLKFMVYLQKENIIDESGMPKERFSAEFPKEGPSILRIQQVVRGDSAAYFCASSGQGEMNTEAFFGQGTRLTVV.

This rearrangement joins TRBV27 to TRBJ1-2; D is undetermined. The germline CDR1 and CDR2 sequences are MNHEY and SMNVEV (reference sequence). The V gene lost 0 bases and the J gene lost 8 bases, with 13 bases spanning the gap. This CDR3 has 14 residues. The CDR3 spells CASSLSVAAGGYTF. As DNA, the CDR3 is TGTGCCAGCAGTTTATCGGTAGCGGCAGGCGGCTACACCTTC.

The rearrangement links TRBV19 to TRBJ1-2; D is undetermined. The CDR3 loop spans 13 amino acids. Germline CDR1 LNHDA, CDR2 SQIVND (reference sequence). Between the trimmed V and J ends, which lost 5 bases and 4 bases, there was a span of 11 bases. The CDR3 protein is CASSLGALYGYTF. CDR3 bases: TGTGCCAGTAGTTTGGGAGCCCTCTATGGCTACACCTTC.

This CDR3 reads CASSLVGGSYEQYF. CDR3 DNA sequence: TGTGCCAGCAGTTTAGTTGGAGGCTCCTACGAGCAGTACTTC. The chain employs TRBV28 and TRBJ2-7; the D gene is possibly TRBD2 (5 bases). This CDR3 is 14 amino acids long. Germline loops: CDR1 MDHEN, CDR2 SYDVKM. V lost 2 bases and J 0 bases, leaving 8 bases between the germline ends.

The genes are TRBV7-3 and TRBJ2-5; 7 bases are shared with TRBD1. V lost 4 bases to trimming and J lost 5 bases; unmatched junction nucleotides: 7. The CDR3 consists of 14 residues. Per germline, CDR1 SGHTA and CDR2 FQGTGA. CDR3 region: CASSSHRGTETQYF. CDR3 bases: TGTGCCAGCAGCTCGCACAGGGGAACGGAGACCCAGTACTTC.